This T cell receptor beta chain was captured in a study of cytomegalovirus exposure and HLA in healthy donors. General study findings and limits: Judged likely to be a sequencing artifact was a cluster of highly shared sequence variants. Being productive about 90% or about 30% of the time was typical of most TCR beta V segments in an earlier analysis. As immune exposure information, only CMV serostatus was available.

CDR3 size: 13 residues. V dropped 5 bases and J dropped 7 bases, with 14 bases sitting between them. The V gene's germline CDR1 is MNHNY and CDR2 SVGAGI (reference sequence). A word on this clone: Antigen unknown.

Donors sampled were nominally healthy, though unrecorded immune exposures were likely. PCR was performed using 60 Vbeta and 13 Jbeta primers. Data came from immunoSEQ multiplex PCR; TCRdb stores just in-frame clones and leaves some out. The table lists more than 95,000 clones, 60% to 80% of them singletons, with under 6.5% in the top ten. The sequence was obtained from a man in his 60s in good health and CMV-seropositive. The chain employs TRBV6-6 and TRBJ1-2; unclear D gene. Sequenced material: PBMCs. The CDR3 bases are TGTGCCAGCAGTAGAGGGATCTCTCTTGGCTACACCTTC. This sequence encodes CASSRGISLGYTF.